This T cell receptor (beta chain) was sequenced during a study of blood T cell repertoires in COVID-19. Looking at the study overall: Both acute and convalescent COVID-19 samples were obtained from the United States, Italy and Spain. In each case, the material was cDNA or gDNA derived from T cells, B-cell-depleted T cells, or PBMCs.

Per the study methods: Amplification from reference gene primers served as the basis for estimated nucleated cell counts. Clones were read by immunoSEQ multiplex PCR, and TCRdb kept only the in-frame ones, dropping some. From that table come the V and J calls and clone size; the DNA was used to work out D and trimming. The table records more than 60,000 clones, about four fifths of them present only once. The sequencing sample was made of peripheral blood. The TCR comes from a man between 45 and 60 years old with acute or convalescent COVID-19.

The CDR3 nucleotides read TGTGCCAGTAGTATTGGGTCGGGTGAGGGATCGGGGACTGAAGCTTTCTTT. Its protein product is CASSIGSGEGSGTEAFF. The chain uses TRBV19 and TRBJ1-1; the D is unclear. The germline CDR1 and CDR2 sequences are LNHDA and SQIVND (reference sequence). CDR3 length equals 17 residues. V was shortened by 3 bases and J by 5 bases, with 22 bases between the two germline ends.